A selection of T cell receptor beta chains follows, all from one sample in a study of shared clonotypes between healthy human individuals. Assay used: immunoSEQ multiplex PCR; TCRdb lists only in-frame clones, some missing. The profile covers over a million clones, with 78% appearing a single time and approximately 0.56% taken by the ten largest. Material: memory CD4+ T cells from PBMCs. These receptor sequences come from a man between 18 and 35 years old in good health. Some clones in this sample may be carry-over from other donors' samples. Each CDR3 is given with its conserved first and last residue. The D gene is left open where the match is weak. Not every row has a clone size; where given, it reads once, few, many or a size class.

D gene: NA
J gene: TRBJ2-7
V gene: TRBV5-1
clone size: once
CDR3 DNA: TGCGCCAGCAGCGCGGGGTCGTCCTCCCCGAACTACGAGCAGTACTTC
CDR3 protein: CASSAGSSSPNYEQYF

D gene: TRBD1
J gene: TRBJ2-2
V gene: TRBV7-3
clone size: NA
CDR3 DNA: TGTGCCAGCAGCTTAACGACAGGGGCAGGGGAGCTGTTTTTT
CDR3 protein: CASSLTTGAGELFF

D gene: TRBD2
J gene: TRBJ2-1
V gene: TRBV9
clone size: NA
CDR3 DNA: TGTGCCAGCAGCGTAGGGGCTGGGCTTTATAGCGGGAGGGCCAGTTTAGGAGGAGACAATGAGCAGTTCTTC
CDR3 protein: CASSVGAGLYSGRASLGGDNEQFF

D gene: NA
J gene: TRBJ2-7
V gene: TRBV14
clone size: NA
CDR3 DNA: TGTGCCAGCAGCCTTATGCCGACCTCCTACGAGCAGTACTTC
CDR3 protein: CASSLMPTSYEQYF

D gene: NA
J gene: TRBJ2-3
V gene: TRBV9
clone size: few
CDR3 DNA: TGTGCCAGCAGCGTAGGGCCTAGCCCAGATACGCAGTATTTT
CDR3 protein: CASSVGPSPDTQYF

D gene: TRBD1
J gene: TRBJ1-1
V gene: TRBV9
clone size: NA
CDR3 DNA: TGTGCCAGCAGCGTCACAGGGGAGAGCACTGAAGCTTTCTTT
CDR3 protein: CASSVTGESTEAFF

D gene: NA
J gene: TRBJ2-5
V gene: TRBV5-1
clone size: once
CDR3 DNA: TGCGCCAGCAGCCCAGGACAGAAAGAGACCCAGTACTTC
CDR3 protein: CASSPGQKETQYF

D gene: NA
J gene: TRBJ2-1
V gene: TRBV21-1
clone size: once
CDR3 DNA: TGTGCCAGCAGCCCACGTTTAGGGGCCCTTCGAGCGGGAGAGAGGGAAGAGCAGTTCTTC
CDR3 protein: CASSPRLGALRAGEREEQFF

D gene: NA
J gene: TRBJ2-1
V gene: TRBV7-8
clone size: NA
CDR3 DNA: TGTGCCAGCAGTAAAACCCTTGACAGATTTACCTACAATGAGCAGTTCTTC
CDR3 protein: CASSKTLDRFTYNEQFF

D gene: NA
J gene: TRBJ2-3
V gene: TRBV5-1
clone size: NA
CDR3 DNA: TGCGCCAGCAGCTTGTTCGCAGATACGCAGTATTTT
CDR3 protein: CASSLFADTQYF

D gene: TRBD2
J gene: TRBJ2-7
V gene: TRBV6-6
clone size: NA
CDR3 DNA: TGTGCCAGCAGTTACACGTCGGGGGGGAATGTCGGGCAGTACTTC
CDR3 protein: CASSYTSGGNVGQYF

D gene: NA
J gene: TRBJ2-7
V gene: TRBV4-3
clone size: NA
CDR3 DNA: TGCGCCAGCAGCCAAGATAATACAGTCTACGAGCAGTACTTC
CDR3 protein: CASSQDNTVYEQYF

D gene: NA
J gene: TRBJ1-5
V gene: TRBV19
clone size: few
CDR3 DNA: TGTGCCAGTAGTATCGTCGAAGGGTTCTGGAATCAGCCCCAGCATTTT
CDR3 protein: CASSIVEGFWNQPQHF

D gene: NA
J gene: TRBJ1-6
V gene: TRBV4-1
clone size: NA
CDR3 DNA: TGCGCCAGCAGCCACCAGGGGCAGGGGAGTAATTCACCCCTCCACTTT
CDR3 protein: CASSHQGQGSNSPLHF

D gene: TRBD2
J gene: TRBJ2-1
V gene: TRBV5-1
clone size: NA
CDR3 DNA: TGCGCCAGCAGCCCGTCAGCGGGAGGATCCTACAATGAGCAGTTCTTC
CDR3 protein: CASSPSAGGSYNEQFF

D gene: TRBD1
J gene: TRBJ1-2
V gene: TRBV11-2
clone size: NA
CDR3 DNA: TGTGCCAGCAGCTTAGACCCTTGGGACAGCCAAAACTATGGCTACACCTTC
CDR3 protein: CASSLDPWDSQNYGYTF

D gene: NA
J gene: TRBJ1-1
V gene: TRBV5-4
clone size: NA
CDR3 DNA: TGTGCCAGCAGCCGCATCGCCAGGGGCCGAGCTGAAGCTTTCTTT
CDR3 protein: CASSRIARGRAEAFF

D gene: TRBD2
J gene: TRBJ2-4
V gene: TRBV5-1
clone size: NA
CDR3 DNA: TGCGCCAGCAGCTTGGTGGGACTACAGCAAAACATTCAGTACTTC
CDR3 protein: CASSLVGLQQNIQYF

D gene: TRBD2
J gene: TRBJ2-1
V gene: TRBV5-1
clone size: NA
CDR3 DNA: TGCGCCAGCGGGCCTAAAAGGACTAGCGGGAGGAGACTGGGGGATGAGCAGTTCTTC
CDR3 protein: CASGPKRTSGRRLGDEQFF

D gene: TRBD1
J gene: TRBJ2-4
V gene: TRBV2
clone size: NA
CDR3 DNA: TGTGCCAGCCTAAGAGGACAGGGCTCTCTAGCCAAAAACATTCAGTACTTC
CDR3 protein: CASLRGQGSLAKNIQYF

D gene: NA
J gene: TRBJ2-3
V gene: TRBV2
clone size: NA
CDR3 DNA: TGTGCCAGCAGTGAAGGCAGCGCTGAGGATACGCAGTATTTT
CDR3 protein: CASSEGSAEDTQYF

D gene: TRBD2
J gene: TRBJ2-1
V gene: TRBV5-1
clone size: NA
CDR3 DNA: TGCGCCAGCAGCCTCGGCGCTAGCGGGAGGTTCAATGAGCAGTTCTTC
CDR3 protein: CASSLGASGRFNEQFF

D gene: NA
J gene: TRBJ1-3
V gene: TRBV7-9
clone size: few
CDR3 DNA: TGTGCCAGCAGCTCGCAATTAATCAACACCATATATTTT
CDR3 protein: CASSSQLINTIYF

D gene: TRBD1
J gene: TRBJ1-1
V gene: TRBV18
clone size: NA
CDR3 DNA: TGTGCCAGCTCACAAGGGACAGGGGACACTGAAGCTTTCTTT
CDR3 protein: CASSQGTGDTEAFF

D gene: TRBD1
J gene: TRBJ2-6
V gene: TRBV5-4
clone size: NA
CDR3 DNA: TGTGCCAGCAGCTCTGGGACAGGGTTGGGTGGGGCCAACGTCCTGACTTTC
CDR3 protein: CASSSGTGLGGANVLTF

D gene: NA
J gene: TRBJ2-7
V gene: TRBV25-1
clone size: NA
CDR3 DNA: TGTGCCAGCAGTAGATGGACAGCAGGGAGGTACGAGCAGTACTTC
CDR3 protein: CASSRWTAGRYEQYF

D gene: NA
J gene: TRBJ1-6
V gene: TRBV28
clone size: once
CDR3 DNA: TGTGCCAGCAGTGGGACACCCCCACCGTCCCTCCACTTT
CDR3 protein: CASSGTPPPSLHF

D gene: NA
J gene: TRBJ2-5
V gene: TRBV7-9
clone size: NA
CDR3 DNA: TGTGCCAGCAGCCCCATCGTGGGAACCCAAGAGACCCAGTACTTC
CDR3 protein: CASSPIVGTQETQYF

D gene: TRBD2
J gene: TRBJ2-7
V gene: TRBV4-3
clone size: NA
CDR3 DNA: TGCGCCAGCAGCCAAGGCGGGAGCCTTTCCTACGAGCAGTACTTC
CDR3 protein: CASSQGGSLSYEQYF

D gene: NA
J gene: TRBJ2-7
V gene: TRBV7-3
clone size: NA
CDR3 DNA: TGTGCCAGCAGCCCGCCGAGCTCCTACGAGCAGTACTTC
CDR3 protein: CASSPPSSYEQYF

D gene: TRBD1
J gene: TRBJ1-4
V gene: TRBV6-5
clone size: once
CDR3 DNA: TGTGCCAGCAGTTTGGGGGACAGATCCTTGGAAAAACTGTTTTTT
CDR3 protein: CASSLGDRSLEKLFF

D gene: NA
J gene: TRBJ2-3
V gene: TRBV5-1
clone size: NA
CDR3 DNA: TGCGCCAGCAGCCCTTTTCCAGGGAAAACCCCAGATACGCAGTATTTT
CDR3 protein: CASSPFPGKTPDTQYF

D gene: NA
J gene: TRBJ2-5
V gene: TRBV7-2
clone size: NA
CDR3 DNA: TGTGCCAGCAGCATTGACAGGGAGACCCAGTACTTC
CDR3 protein: CASSIDRETQYF

D gene: NA
J gene: TRBJ1-2
V gene: TRBV9
clone size: NA
CDR3 DNA: TGTGCCAGCAGGGTACAGGGACCCGGGGGTGGCTACACCTTC
CDR3 protein: CASRVQGPGGGYTF

D gene: NA
J gene: TRBJ1-1
V gene: TRBV6-5
clone size: once
CDR3 DNA: TGTGCCAGCAGCCCTAAACAGGGCTTAAACACTGAAGCTTTCTTT
CDR3 protein: CASSPKQGLNTEAFF

D gene: NA
J gene: TRBJ1-1
V gene: TRBV5-1
clone size: NA
CDR3 DNA: TGCGCCAGCAGCTTGGGCAGGGTTTCGTTTTTGAACACTGAAGCTTTCTTT
CDR3 protein: CASSLGRVSFLNTEAFF

D gene: NA
J gene: TRBJ2-3
V gene: TRBV5-1
clone size: NA
CDR3 DNA: TGCGCCAGCAGCTTGGACCCAACCCCAGGCCCAGATACGCAGTATTTT
CDR3 protein: CASSLDPTPGPDTQYF

D gene: NA
J gene: TRBJ2-7
V gene: TRBV7-2
clone size: NA
CDR3 DNA: TGTGCCAGCAGCTTAGGGAGGGACAGCTCCTACGAGCAGTACTTC
CDR3 protein: CASSLGRDSSYEQYF

D gene: NA
J gene: TRBJ2-5
V gene: TRBV5-8
clone size: once
CDR3 DNA: TGTGCCAACCCCAGTAGGCAAGGACCCCAAGAGACCCAGTACTTC
CDR3 protein: CANPSRQGPQETQYF

D gene: TRBD1
J gene: TRBJ2-7
V gene: TRBV7-8
clone size: NA
CDR3 DNA: TGTGCCAGCAGCTTTAGCCCGGACAGGTCCTACGAGCAGTACTTC
CDR3 protein: CASSFSPDRSYEQYF

D gene: TRBD1
J gene: TRBJ2-3
V gene: TRBV10-3
clone size: NA
CDR3 DNA: TGTGCCATCAGTGAGTCCGGGACAGGGGCCACAGATACGCAGTATTTT
CDR3 protein: CAISESGTGATDTQYF

D gene: TRBD1
J gene: TRBJ1-2
V gene: TRBV6-6
clone size: NA
CDR3 DNA: TGTGCCAGCAGTTACTCAGGACAGGGAGGGCACTATGGCTACACCTTC
CDR3 protein: CASSYSGQGGHYGYTF

D gene: NA
J gene: TRBJ1-2
V gene: TRBV2
clone size: NA
CDR3 DNA: TGTGCCAGCAGTGAAGCCGAGCACGGATCAGTTCACTTC
CDR3 protein: CASSEAEHGSVHF

D gene: TRBD2
J gene: TRBJ2-1
V gene: TRBV27
clone size: NA
CDR3 DNA: TGTGCCAGCAGTCTTGGACTAGCGGGAGGGCCTACAAATGAGCAGTTCTTC
CDR3 protein: CASSLGLAGGPTNEQFF

D gene: NA
J gene: TRBJ1-2
V gene: TRBV5-1
clone size: NA
CDR3 DNA: TGCGCCAGCAGCTCAACGACAGCCACCTATGGCTACACCTTC
CDR3 protein: CASSSTTATYGYTF

D gene: NA
J gene: TRBJ2-7
V gene: TRBV11-2
clone size: NA
CDR3 DNA: TGTGCCACGGGGAGGGGGCTTATCCACGAGCAGTACTTC
CDR3 protein: CATGRGLIHEQYF

D gene: NA
J gene: TRBJ2-5
V gene: TRBV25-1
clone size: NA
CDR3 DNA: TGTGCCAGCAGTGAGACCGATGACACGTTAACCCAGTACTTC
CDR3 protein: CASSETDDTLTQYF

D gene: NA
J gene: TRBJ2-7
V gene: TRBV5-4
clone size: few
CDR3 DNA: TGTGCCAGCAGCTTGGAAGGGAACGAATTCTACGAGCAGTACTTC
CDR3 protein: CASSLEGNEFYEQYF